This T cell receptor beta chain was sequenced for a study of shared clonotypes between healthy human individuals. Concerning this clone: What it binds is unknown.

Several immunoSEQ 96-well plates shared each subset's DNA, each plate a replicate. Libraries were prepared by immunoSEQ multiplex PCR; TCRdb keeps only in-frame clonotypes and omits some of them. The sample lists under 650,000 clones; about 96% were seen once. Whole-study results and caveats: Generally, naive subsets came out with larger estimated richness than memory subsets.

This CDR3 comprises 16 residues. Germline V gene lookup returns CDR1 MDHEN and CDR2 SYDVKM. The J segment lost 2 bases and the V segment lost 3 bases, leaving 7 bases of the junction unmatched. The material sequenced was naive CD4+ T cells sorted from blood. Subset defined: CD45RA+ positively selected. The TCR comes from a woman aged 25 to 39 in good health. The chain carries TRBV28 and TRBJ2-3; 8 bases agree with TRBD2. The CDR3 nucleotides are TGTGCCAGCAGTTTCAGCGGGAGAGTCGCCACAGATACGCAGTATTTT. This sequence encodes CASSFSGRVATDTQYF.